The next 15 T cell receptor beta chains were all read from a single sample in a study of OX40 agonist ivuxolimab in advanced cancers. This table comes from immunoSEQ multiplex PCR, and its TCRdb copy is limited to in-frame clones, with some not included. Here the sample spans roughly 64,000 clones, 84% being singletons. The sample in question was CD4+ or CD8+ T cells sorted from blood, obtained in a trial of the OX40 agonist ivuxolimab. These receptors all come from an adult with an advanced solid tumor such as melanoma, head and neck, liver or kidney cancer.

The CDR3 DNA follows: TGTGCCAGCAGCCCTCGGGGTGACACAGATACGCAGTATTTT. Amino acids: CASSPRGDTDTQYF. This rearrangement joins TRBV4-2 to TRBJ2-3; tentatively, D is TRBD2 (5 bases). Germline CDR1 LGHNA, CDR2 YNFKEQ. The V and J ends lost 4 bases and 2 bases respectively, with 10 bases between them. The CDR3 length is 14 residues.

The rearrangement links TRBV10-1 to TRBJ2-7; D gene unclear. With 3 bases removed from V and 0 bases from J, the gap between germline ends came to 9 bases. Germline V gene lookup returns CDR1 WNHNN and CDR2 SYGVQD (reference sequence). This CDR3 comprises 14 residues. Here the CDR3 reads CASSDEPHSYEQYF. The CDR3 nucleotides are TGCGCCAGCAGTGATGAGCCCCACTCCTACGAGCAGTACTTC.

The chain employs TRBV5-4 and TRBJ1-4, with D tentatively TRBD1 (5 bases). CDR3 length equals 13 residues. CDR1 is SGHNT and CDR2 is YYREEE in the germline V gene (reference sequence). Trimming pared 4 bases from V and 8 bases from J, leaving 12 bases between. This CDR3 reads CASSLGTDEKLFF. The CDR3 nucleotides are TGTGCCAGCAGCCTGGGGACGGACGAAAAACTGTTTTTT.

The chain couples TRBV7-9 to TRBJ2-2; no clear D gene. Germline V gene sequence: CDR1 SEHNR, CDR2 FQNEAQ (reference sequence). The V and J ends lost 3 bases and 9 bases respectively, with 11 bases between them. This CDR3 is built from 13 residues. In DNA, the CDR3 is TGTGCCAGCAGCTTTGAGGTGGGCCGGGAGCTGTTTTTT. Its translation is CASSFEVGRELFF.

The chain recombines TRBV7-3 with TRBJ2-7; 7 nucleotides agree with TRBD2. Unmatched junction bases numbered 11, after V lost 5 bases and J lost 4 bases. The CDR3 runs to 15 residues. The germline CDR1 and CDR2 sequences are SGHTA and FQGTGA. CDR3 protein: CASSPLASGIYEQYF. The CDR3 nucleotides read TGTGCCAGCAGCCCCCTGGCTAGCGGCATTTACGAGCAGTACTTC.

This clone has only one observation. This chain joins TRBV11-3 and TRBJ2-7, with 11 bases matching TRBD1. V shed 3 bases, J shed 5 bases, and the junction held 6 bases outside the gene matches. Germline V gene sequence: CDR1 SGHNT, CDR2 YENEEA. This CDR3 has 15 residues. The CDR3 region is CASSFSGQGAHEQYF. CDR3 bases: TGTGCCAGCAGCTTTAGTGGACAGGGGGCCCACGAGCAGTACTTC.

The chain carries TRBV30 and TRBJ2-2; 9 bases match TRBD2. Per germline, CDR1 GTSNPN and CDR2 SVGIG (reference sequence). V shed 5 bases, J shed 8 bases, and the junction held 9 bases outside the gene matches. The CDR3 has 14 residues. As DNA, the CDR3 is TGTGCCTGGGGGGGGCTAGCGGGATCAGGGGAGCTGTTTTTT. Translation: CAWGGLAGSGELFF.

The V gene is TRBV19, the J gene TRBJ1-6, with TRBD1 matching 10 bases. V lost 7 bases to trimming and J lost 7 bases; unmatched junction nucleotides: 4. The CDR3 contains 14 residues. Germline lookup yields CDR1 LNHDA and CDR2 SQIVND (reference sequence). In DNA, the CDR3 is TGTGCCAGTAAGGGACAGGGGAAGAATTCACCCCTCCACTTT. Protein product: CASKGQGKNSPLHF.

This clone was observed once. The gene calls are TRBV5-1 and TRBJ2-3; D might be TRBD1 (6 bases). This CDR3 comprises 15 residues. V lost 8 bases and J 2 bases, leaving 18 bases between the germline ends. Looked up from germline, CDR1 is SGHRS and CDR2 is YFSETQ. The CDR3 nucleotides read TGCGCCAGTAGACTTTCAGGGGAACTCACAGATACGCAGTATTTT. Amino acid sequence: CASRLSGELTDTQYF.

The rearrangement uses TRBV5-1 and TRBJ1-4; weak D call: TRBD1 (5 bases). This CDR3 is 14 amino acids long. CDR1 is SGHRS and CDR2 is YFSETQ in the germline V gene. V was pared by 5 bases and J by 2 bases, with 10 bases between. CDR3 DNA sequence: TGCGCCAGCAGACACGGGGCGACTAATGAAAAACTGTTTTTT. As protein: CASRHGATNEKLFF.

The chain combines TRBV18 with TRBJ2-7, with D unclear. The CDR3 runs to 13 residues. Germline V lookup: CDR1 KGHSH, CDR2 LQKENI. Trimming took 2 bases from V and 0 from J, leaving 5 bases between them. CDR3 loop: CASSPGVSYEQYF. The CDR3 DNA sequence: TGTGCCAGCTCACCAGGGGTCTCCTACGAGCAGTACTTC.

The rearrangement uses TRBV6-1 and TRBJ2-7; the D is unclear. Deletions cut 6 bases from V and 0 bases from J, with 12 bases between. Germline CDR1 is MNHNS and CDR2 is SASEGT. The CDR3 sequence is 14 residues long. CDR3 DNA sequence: TGTGCCAGCAGCTCCTACGTGGGCTCCTACGAGCAGTACTTC. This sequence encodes CASSSYVGSYEQYF.

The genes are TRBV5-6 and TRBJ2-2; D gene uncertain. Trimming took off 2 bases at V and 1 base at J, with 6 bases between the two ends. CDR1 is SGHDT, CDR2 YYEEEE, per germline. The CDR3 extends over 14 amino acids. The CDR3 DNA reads TGTGCCAGCAGCTTCTTCCTGAACACCGGGGAGCTGTTTTTT. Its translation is CASSFFLNTGELFF.

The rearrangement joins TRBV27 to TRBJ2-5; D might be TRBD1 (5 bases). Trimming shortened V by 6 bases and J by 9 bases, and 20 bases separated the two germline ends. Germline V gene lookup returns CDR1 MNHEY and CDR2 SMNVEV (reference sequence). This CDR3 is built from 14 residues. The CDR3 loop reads CASSFRQGARSQYF. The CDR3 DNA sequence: TGTGCCAGCAGCTTCCGACAAGGGGCCCGGTCCCAGTACTTC.

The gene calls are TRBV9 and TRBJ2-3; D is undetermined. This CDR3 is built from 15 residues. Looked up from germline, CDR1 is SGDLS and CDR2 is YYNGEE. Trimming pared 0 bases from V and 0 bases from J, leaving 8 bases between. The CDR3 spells CASSVASSSTDTQYF. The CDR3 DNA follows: TGTGCCAGCAGCGTAGCCAGCAGTAGCACAGATACGCAGTATTTT.